This TCR beta chain was recovered during a study of T cell responses to AZD1222 COVID-19 vaccine. Germline V gives CDR1 LGHNA, CDR2 YNFKEQ. The CDR3 consists of 15 residues. Trimming pared 0 bases from V and 1 base from J, leaving 6 bases between. The table came from immunoSEQ multiplex PCR; TCRdb's copy has only in-frame clones and leaves some out. The sample includes 150,000 to 200,000 clones, 90% of them seen just once. Regarding this clone: The target antigen is unknown.

General study findings and limits: Among vaccine-associated CD4 TCRs, coverage spanned spike, with dominance at 160-218 and 743-854.

The chain employs TRBV4-2 and TRBJ1-4; D gene unclear. The source was peripheral blood, collected on day 0 of AZD1222 vaccination. The clonotype originates from an adult in good health. The CDR3 loop reads CASSQDEGTNEKLFF. CDR3 coding DNA: TGTGCCAGCAGCCAAGATGAGGGAACTAATGAAAAACTGTTTTTT.